This TCR beta chain was recovered during a study of metastatic and nonmetastatic thyroid tumors. About the study: The authors compared repertoires across blood and tumor or nodule tissue from malignant and benign thyroid patients.

This clone was seen many times. Its antigen is not known. Study-level points and caveats: Malignant tumors reportedly showed significantly higher TCR beta diversity than benign nodules in both blood and tumor.

Ahead of thyroid surgery, no patient had received treatment of any kind. TCRdb re-analyzed the PCR reads using MiXCR. The repertoire holds about 93,000 clones, with about 13% as singletons. CDR3 size: 15 residues. Germline values: CDR1 SGHTA, CDR2 FQGNSA. J gave up 0 bases and V 8 bases, and 9 bases lay outside the gene matches. Material: blood. The sequence was obtained from a female donor with papillary thyroid cancer or a benign thyroid nodule (not recorded which). Some clones in this sample may be carry-over from other donors' samples. V and J are TRBV7-2 and TRBJ1-2; 7 nucleotides line up with TRBD1. CDR3 residues: CASSRQGPSNYGYTF. Written as DNA, the CDR3 is TGTGCCAGCTCCCGACAGGGCCCGTCTAACTATGGCTACACCTTC.